The 5 T cell receptor beta chains in this list originate from one sample, sequenced in a study of early T cells in non-severe SARS-CoV-2 infection. TCRdb ran MiXCR on the 5' RACE reads and lists one entry per CDR3 protein. The sample lists 97,000 or so distinct CDR3 sequences; around 13% were seen once. Sequencing was carried out using whole blood. The receptors were gathered from an adult who was a healthcare worker with PCR-confirmed SARS-CoV-2 infection or an uninfected control (not recorded which).

The rearrangement uses TRBV5-1 and TRBJ2-1; 7 nucleotides align to TRBD2. The V segment lost 1 base and the J segment 1 base; nucleotides outside the gene matches: 5. The CDR3 consists of 16 residues. Germline assignment: CDR1 SGHRS and CDR2 YFSETQ. As DNA, the CDR3 is TGCGCCAGCAGCTTGTACAGCGGGACGTCCTACAATGAGCAGTTCTTC. Translation: CASSLYSGTSYNEQFF.

This clonotype has ten or more counts. The CDR3 DNA follows: TGTGCCAGCCAAAACAGGGCTGGGCTTCTCTACGAGCAGTACTTC. As protein: CASQNRAGLLYEQYF. The gene calls are TRBV28 and TRBJ2-7; tentatively, D is TRBD1 (6 bases). Trimming shortened V by 8 bases and J by 3 bases, and 20 bases separated the two germline ends. CDR1 is MDHEN and CDR2 is SYDVKM in the germline V gene. This CDR3 has 15 amino acids. Complete variable domain (other parts from reference TRBV28 and TRBJ2-7): DVKVTQSSRYLVKRTGEKVFLECVQDMDHENMFWYRQDPGLGLRLIYFSYDVKMKEKGDIPEGYSVSREKKERFSLILESASTNQTSMYLCASQNRAGLLYEQYFGPGTRLTVT.

The CDR3 coding sequence is TGCAGCGTTGAGGGGGGAGGGCTCTACGAGCAGTACTTC. It codes for CSVEGGGLYEQYF. The chain recombines TRBV29-1 with TRBJ2-7, with TRBD2 matching over 7 bases. CDR3 length: 13 residues. Germline V lookup: CDR1 SQVTM, CDR2 ANQGSEA. Unmatched junction bases numbered 5, after V lost 3 bases and J lost 3 bases.

The chain carries TRBV4-3 and TRBJ2-7; perhaps TRBD1 as D (6 bases). Germline loops: CDR1 LGHNA, CDR2 YSLEER. The CDR3 extends over 17 amino acids. V lost 0 bases and J 4 bases, leaving 19 bases between the germline ends. The DNA for the CDR3 is TGCGCCAGCAGCCAAGATTTTGTAGTACAGGGAGTGTACGAGCAGTACTTC. As protein: CASSQDFVVQGVYEQYF.

This clonotype has only a few counts. The chain couples TRBV20-1 to TRBJ2-1; 8 bases line up with TRBD2. Germline CDR1 is DFQATT and CDR2 is SNEGSKA (reference sequence). This CDR3 contains 14 residues. V gave up 4 bases and J gave up 7 bases; unmatched junction bases: 9. The CDR3 spells CSAIAGTRYNEQFF. The CDR3 coding sequence is TGCAGTGCTATAGCCGGGACTAGGTATAATGAGCAGTTCTTC.